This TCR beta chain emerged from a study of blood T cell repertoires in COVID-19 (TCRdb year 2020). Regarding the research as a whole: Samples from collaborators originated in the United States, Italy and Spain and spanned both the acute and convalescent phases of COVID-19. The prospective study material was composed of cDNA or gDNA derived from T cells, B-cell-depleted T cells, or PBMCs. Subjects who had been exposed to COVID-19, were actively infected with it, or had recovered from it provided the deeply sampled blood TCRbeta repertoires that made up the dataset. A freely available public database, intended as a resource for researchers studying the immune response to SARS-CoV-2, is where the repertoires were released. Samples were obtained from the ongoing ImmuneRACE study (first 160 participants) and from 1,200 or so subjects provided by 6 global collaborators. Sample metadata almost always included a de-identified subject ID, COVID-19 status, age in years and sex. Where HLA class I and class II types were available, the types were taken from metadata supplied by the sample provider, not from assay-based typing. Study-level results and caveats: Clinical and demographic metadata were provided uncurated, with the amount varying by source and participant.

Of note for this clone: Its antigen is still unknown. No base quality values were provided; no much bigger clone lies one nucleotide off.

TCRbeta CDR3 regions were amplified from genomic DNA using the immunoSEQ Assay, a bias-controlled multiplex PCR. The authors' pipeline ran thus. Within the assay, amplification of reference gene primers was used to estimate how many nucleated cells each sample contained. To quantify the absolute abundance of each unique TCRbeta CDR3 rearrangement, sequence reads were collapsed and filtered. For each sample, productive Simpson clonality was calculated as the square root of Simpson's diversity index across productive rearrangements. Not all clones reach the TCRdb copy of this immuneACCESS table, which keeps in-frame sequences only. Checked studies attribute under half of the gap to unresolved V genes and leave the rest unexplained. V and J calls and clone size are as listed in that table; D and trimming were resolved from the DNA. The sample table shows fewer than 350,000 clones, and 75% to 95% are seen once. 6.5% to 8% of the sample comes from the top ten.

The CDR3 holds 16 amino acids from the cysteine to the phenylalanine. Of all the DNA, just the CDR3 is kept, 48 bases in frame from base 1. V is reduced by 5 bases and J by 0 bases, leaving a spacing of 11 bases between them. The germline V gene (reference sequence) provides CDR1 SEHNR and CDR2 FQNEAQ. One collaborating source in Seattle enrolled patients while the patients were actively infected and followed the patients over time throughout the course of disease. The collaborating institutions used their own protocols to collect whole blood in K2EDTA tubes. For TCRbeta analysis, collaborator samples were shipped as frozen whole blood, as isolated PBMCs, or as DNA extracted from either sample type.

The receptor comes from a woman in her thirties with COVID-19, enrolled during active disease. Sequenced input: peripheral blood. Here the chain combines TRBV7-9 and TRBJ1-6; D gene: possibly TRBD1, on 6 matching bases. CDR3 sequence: CASSDGQSSYNSPLHF. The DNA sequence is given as TGTGCCAGCAGCGACGGACAGAGCTCCTATAATTCACCCCTCCACTTT.